The 13 T cell receptor beta chains given below trace back to one sample, sequenced in a study of blood T cell repertoires in COVID-19. Method: immunoSEQ multiplex PCR; TCRdb's copy keeps in-frame clones and lacks some. The sample has approximately 100,000 clones; around 84% are singletons. Material for sequencing was peripheral blood. The receptors were sampled from an elderly woman with active or convalescent COVID-19.

The gene calls are TRBV28 and TRBJ1-2, with D perhaps TRBD1 (6 bases). The germline gives CDR1 MDHEN, CDR2 SYDVKM. The CDR3 loop spans 13 amino acids. Trimming stripped 2 bases from V and 8 bases from J, with 12 bases between. CDR3 residues: CASSLGRGSGYTF. The DNA for the CDR3 is TGTGCCAGCAGTTTAGGCAGGGGAAGCGGCTACACCTTC.

This clone has only one observation. The junction departs from the called germline gene at one end, perhaps through a read error. The CDR3 region has the DNA TGTGCCAGCAGCTTCGGACAGGGAAGCAGTCAGCCCCAGCATTTT. Its translation: CASSFGQGSSQPQHF. The genes are TRBV7-9 and TRBJ1-5; TRBD1 aligns across 8 bases. CDR3 length: 15 amino acids. Germline V lookup: CDR1 SEHNR, CDR2 FQNEAQ (reference sequence).

The V call is TRBV30, the J call TRBJ1-4; D is possibly TRBD1 (5 bases). V lost 0 bases and J 7 bases, leaving 12 bases between the germline ends. This CDR3 spans 14 amino acids. Germline lookup yields CDR1 GTSNPN and CDR2 SVGIG (reference sequence). CDR3 sequence: CAWSVSGLVEKLFF. In DNA, the CDR3 is TGTGCCTGGAGTGTCTCAGGGCTAGTTGAAAAACTGTTTTTT.

The rearrangement joins TRBV19 to TRBJ2-1; D possibly corresponds to TRBD1 (5 bases). Germline-derived CDR1 and CDR2 are LNHDA and SQIVND (reference sequence). The CDR3 sequence is 13 residues long. The V end lost 10 bases, the J end lost 0 bases, and 10 bases lay between the germline ends. CDR3: CATDSSSYNEQFF. In DNA form, the CDR3 reads TGTGCCACTGACAGCAGCTCCTACAATGAGCAGTTCTTC.

This rearrangement joins TRBV2 to TRBJ2-7; D remains unclear. CDR1 is SNHLY and CDR2 is FYNNEI in the germline V gene. Between the trimmed V and J ends, which lost 0 bases and 6 bases, there was a span of 12 bases. CDR3 length equals 14 residues. The CDR3 protein is CASSEAVRSGEQYF. The DNA of the CDR3 is TGTGCCAGCAGTGAAGCGGTCAGGTCAGGCGAGCAGTACTTC.

This clone was seen just once. J is TRBJ2-4 and V is TRBV5-1, with 12 bases that match TRBD2. There are 15 residues in the CDR3. V trimming: 4 bases; J trimming: 9 bases; junction bases outside the gene matches: 8. The germline gives CDR1 SGHRS, CDR2 YFSETQ. The chain's CDR3 is CASSPGLAGGSIQYF. The CDR3 nucleotides are TGCGCCAGCAGCCCGGGACTAGCGGGCGGTTCCATTCAGTACTTC.

This clone showed up just once. J is TRBJ1-2 and V is TRBV7-9; the match to TRBD1 covers 7 bases. Per the germline V gene, CDR1 is SEHNR and CDR2 is FQNEAQ (reference sequence). The V segment lost 3 bases and the J segment 4 bases; nucleotides outside the gene matches: 5. The CDR3 contains 14 residues. CDR3 region: CASSFVQGGYGYTF. The CDR3 nucleotides read TGTGCCAGCAGCTTTGTGCAGGGGGGCTATGGCTACACCTTC.

V is TRBV10-3 and J is TRBJ2-7, with 7 positions matching TRBD1. CDR1 is ENHRY and CDR2 is SYGVKD in the germline V gene. Germline trimming cut 9 bases from V and 2 bases from J; bases unmatched to any gene: 4. There are 12 residues in the CDR3. This CDR3 reads CAIGDSAYEQYF. The CDR3 DNA follows: TGTGCCATAGGGGACAGCGCCTACGAGCAGTACTTC.

The chain combines TRBV20-1 with TRBJ2-1, with 8 bases matching TRBD2. Germline lookup yields CDR1 DFQATT and CDR2 SNEGSKA (reference sequence). The junction had 7 bases not matched to a gene; V was cut back by 3 bases and J by 6 bases. The CDR3 is 14 residues long. The CDR3 loop is CSASLAGPRNEQFF. The CDR3 coding sequence is TGCAGTGCTAGTTTAGCGGGGCCTCGCAATGAGCAGTTCTTC.

As DNA, the CDR3 is TGTGCCAGCAGCTTAGTTTATCTAGGGGGCGTTGGGACTGAAGCTTTCTTT. Translating it yields CASSLVYLGGVGTEAFF. The rearrangement uses TRBV7-8 and TRBJ1-1, with 7 bases matching TRBD1. V shed 1 base and J 5 bases; nucleotides not matched to a gene: 13. Germline V gives CDR1 SGHVS, CDR2 FQNEAQ. The CDR3 consists of 17 residues.

CDR3: CASGSGAADTQYF. In DNA, the CDR3 is TGCGCCAGCGGAAGCGGGGCGGCAGATACGCAGTATTTT. The genes are TRBV5-1 and TRBJ2-3, with TRBD2 identical over 7 bases. The V gene's germline CDR1 is SGHRS and CDR2 YFSETQ. This CDR3 is 13 amino acids long. V was clipped by 7 bases and J by 4 bases; unmatched bases: 6.

The count of this clone is one. Different DNA sequences within this sample yield the same CDR3. This sequence joins TRBV3-1 (or the pseudogene TRBV3-2) and TRBJ2-2, with TRBD1 matching over 7 bases. The CDR3 totals 14 residues. Germline CDR1 and CDR2: LGHDT and YNNKEL (reference sequence). V lost 1 base to trimming and J lost 4 bases; unmatched junction nucleotides: 0. This chain's CDR3 is CASSQAGGTGELFF. CDR3 nucleotide sequence: TGTGCCAGCAGCCAAGCAGGGGGCACCGGGGAGCTGTTTTTT.

V usage is TRBV5-8 and J usage is TRBJ2-3; D uncertain. Germline V gene data show CDR1 as SGHTS and CDR2 as YDEGEE. With 0 bases removed from V and 2 bases from J, the gap between germline ends came to 7 bases. The CDR3 is 14 residues long. The CDR3 loop is CASSLVQATDTQYF. The CDR3 nucleotides are TGTGCCAGCAGCTTGGTCCAGGCCACAGATACGCAGTATTTT.